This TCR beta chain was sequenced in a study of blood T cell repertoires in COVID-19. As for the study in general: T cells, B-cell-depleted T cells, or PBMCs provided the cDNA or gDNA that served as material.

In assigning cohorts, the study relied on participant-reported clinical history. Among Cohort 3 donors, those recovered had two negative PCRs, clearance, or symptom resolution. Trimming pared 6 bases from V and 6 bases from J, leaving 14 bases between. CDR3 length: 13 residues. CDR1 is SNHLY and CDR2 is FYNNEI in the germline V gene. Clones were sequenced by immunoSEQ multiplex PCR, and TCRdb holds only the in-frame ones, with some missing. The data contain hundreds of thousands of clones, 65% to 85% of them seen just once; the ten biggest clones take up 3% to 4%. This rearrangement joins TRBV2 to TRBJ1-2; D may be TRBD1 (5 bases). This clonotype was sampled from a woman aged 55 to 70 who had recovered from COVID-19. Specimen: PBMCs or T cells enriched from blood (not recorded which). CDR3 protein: CASRGPRVNGYTF. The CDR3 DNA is TGTGCCAGCAGGGGCCCCAGGGTGAATGGCTACACCTTC.